This TCR beta chain was recorded in a study of beta chain features in type 1 diabetes. Study observations and caveats: Fewer junction insertions and more nucleotide deletions appeared in type 1 diabetes patients.

Via the markers CD45RO/CCR7/CD25/CD127/CD95/CD27, stem cell-like memory, regulatory, central memory and naive CD4+ cells were sorted. Comment on this clone: Its antigen remains unidentified.

Sequenced material consisted of expressed TCRB transcripts (all of the isolated RNA was reverse transcribed). TCRdb's table, derived via immunoSEQ multiplex PCR, lists solely in-frame clones and lacks some. Counted here are 350,000 to 400,000 clones, about 15% occurring once; the ten biggest clones make up under 0.02%. This clonotype was obtained from a woman aged 18-30 years in good health. The sample taken for sequencing was naive CD4+ T cells from blood.

CDR3 in DNA: TGTGCCAGCAGTACCGGGACTAGCCCAGATACGCAGTATTTT. Protein product: CASSTGTSPDTQYF. The V and J genes are TRBV28 and TRBJ2-3, with 9 bases fitting TRBD2. CDR1 and CDR2 from the germline V gene are MDHEN and SYDVKM. The CDR3 covers 14 residues. V trimming: 5 bases; J trimming: 4 bases; junction bases outside the gene matches: 4. Full variable domain (outside the CDR3, taken from reference TRBV28 and TRBJ2-3): DVKVTQSSRYLVKRTGEKVFLECVQDMDHENMFWYRQDPGLGLRLIYFSYDVKMKEKGDIPEGYSVSREKKERFSLILESASTNQTSMYLCASSTGTSPDTQYFGPGTRLTVL.